This entry features one TCR beta chain sequence. Its antigen is not known. V lost 5 bases to trimming and J lost 4 bases; unmatched junction nucleotides: 11. CDR3 length equals 18 residues. CDR1 is SNHLY and CDR2 is FYNNEI in the germline V gene. The data were taken from a study of OX40 agonist ivuxolimab in advanced cancers. The assay was immunoSEQ multiplex PCR, and TCRdb's table has in-frame clones only and misses some. The sample lists 50,000 to 70,000 clones, 93% occurring once. Regarding the study as a whole: In general, CD8+ T cells held more expanded clones than CD4+ did, on average. Both blood CD4+ and CD8+ T cells showed clonal growth by week 6 at 0.1 to 3.0 mg/kg.

The gene calls are TRBV2 and TRBJ2-1; 13 bases are shared with TRBD2. The sequence was obtained from an adult with an advanced solid tumor such as melanoma, head and neck, liver or kidney cancer. Material: CD4+ or CD8+ T cells sorted from blood, obtained in a trial of the OX40 agonist ivuxolimab. The chain's CDR3 is CASSPLPGLAGDYNEQFF. CDR3 coding DNA: TGTGCCAGCAGTCCCCTACCCGGACTAGCGGGAGATTACAATGAGCAGTTCTTC.